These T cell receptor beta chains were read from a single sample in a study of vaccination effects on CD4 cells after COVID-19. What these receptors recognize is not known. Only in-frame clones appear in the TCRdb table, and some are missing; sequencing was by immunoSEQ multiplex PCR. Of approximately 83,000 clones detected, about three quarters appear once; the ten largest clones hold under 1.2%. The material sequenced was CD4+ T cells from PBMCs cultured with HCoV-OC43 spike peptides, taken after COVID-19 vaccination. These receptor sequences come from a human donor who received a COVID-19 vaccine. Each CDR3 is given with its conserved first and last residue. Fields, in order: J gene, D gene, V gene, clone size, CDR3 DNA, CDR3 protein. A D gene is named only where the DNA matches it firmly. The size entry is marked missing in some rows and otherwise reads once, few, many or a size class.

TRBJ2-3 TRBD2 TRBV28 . TGTGCCAGCAGTCCTTTTCCTCTAGCGGGGGGACGCCCGGGCACAGATACGCAGTATTTT CASSPFPLAGGRPGTDTQYF
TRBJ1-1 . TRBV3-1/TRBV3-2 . TGTGCCAGCAGCCTTTCGGACGGTGTACTGGTTGAAGCTTTCTTT CASSLSDGVLVEAFF
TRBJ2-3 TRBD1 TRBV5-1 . TGCGCCAGCAGCTTGGGCGGGACAGGGGGCACAGATACGCAGTATTTT CASSLGGTGGTDTQYF
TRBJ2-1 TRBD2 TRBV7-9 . TGTGCCAGCAGCCCAGGGAATAGCGGGGGTCACGATGAGCAGTTCTTC CASSPGNSGGHDEQFF
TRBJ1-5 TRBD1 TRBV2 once TGTGCCAGCAGTGAGGGACAGGGTTACAATCAGCCCCAGCATTTT CASSEGQGYNQPQHF
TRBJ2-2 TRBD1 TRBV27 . TGTGCCAGCAGCCTCGGACAGGGCCTTCGCGTTTTCACCGGGGAGCTGTTTTTT CASSLGQGLRVFTGELFF
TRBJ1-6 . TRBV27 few TGTGCCAGCAGTTGGTCTGGGGATTATAATTCACCCCTCCACTTT CASSWSGDYNSPLHF
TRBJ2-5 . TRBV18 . TGTGCCAGCTCCGCACGGAGGGACAGACATCAAGAGACCCAGTACTTC CASSARRDRHQETQYF
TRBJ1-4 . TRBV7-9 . TGTGCCAGCAGCTTTGCAGGGATCAATGAAAAACTGTTTTTT CASSFAGINEKLFF
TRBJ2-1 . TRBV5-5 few TGTGCCAGCAGCTTGGACAGGAGCTCCTACAATGAGCAGTTCTTC CASSLDRSSYNEQFF
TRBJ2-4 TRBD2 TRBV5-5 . TGTGCCAGCAGCTTGGGGCTCTCGGGGGGGGCCAAAAACATTCAGTACTTC CASSLGLSGGAKNIQYF
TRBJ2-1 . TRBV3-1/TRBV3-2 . TGTGCCAGCAGTCGCGACAGCTTAAATGAGCAGTTCTTC CASSRDSLNEQFF
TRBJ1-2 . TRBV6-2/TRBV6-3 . TGTGCCAGCAGTTACTCTGGACGTCGTGATGGCTACACCTTC CASSYSGRRDGYTF
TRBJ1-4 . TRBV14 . TGTGCCAGCAGCCAAGAAGTGGGGGCACCTAATGAAAAACTGTTTTTT CASSQEVGAPNEKLFF
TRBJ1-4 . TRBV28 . TGTGCCAGCAGTCTTTACAGAAGACAGGTTTGGGAAAAACTGTTTTTT CASSLYRRQVWEKLFF
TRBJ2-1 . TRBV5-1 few TGCGCCAGCAGCCCCGGACAGTTCTACAATGAGCAGTTCTTC CASSPGQFYNEQFF